Sequencing of this T cell receptor (beta chain) was carried out in a study of T cell responses to AZD1222 COVID-19 vaccine. On this clone: No antigen is known for it.

Sequencing used immunoSEQ multiplex PCR; TCRdb keeps in-frame clones, though not all of them. This sample yields nearly 80,000 clones, of which around 80% are seen a single time; about 20% belongs to the top ten. The CDR3 contains 12 residues. Germline V CDR1 and CDR2: MDHEN, SYDVKM. Between the trimmed V and J ends, which lost 8 bases and 0 bases, there was a span of 4 bases. Broader study findings: Only a handful of AZD1222 recipients, several in all, had baseline seropositivity.

The input for sequencing was peripheral blood, taken on day 0 of AZD1222 vaccination. The chain recombines TRBV28 with TRBJ1-4; D is unclear. The TCR comes from an adult in good health. The CDR3 here is CASSSTNEKLFF. CDR3 bases: TGTGCCAGCTCTTCAACTAATGAAAAACTGTTTTTT.